The rows below give T cell receptor beta chains drawn from one sample of a study of response to subunit inactivated influenza vaccine. Using its own MiXCR run on the RT-PCR reads, TCRdb lists one record per CDR3 protein. Of 600,000 to 850,000 distinct CDR3 sequences listed, approximately 15% are singletons. Here the sequenced sample was PBMCs from blood, taken 14 to 15 days before vaccination. The receptors originated from a man over 45 who received an inactivated influenza vaccine. The CDR3 runs from the conserved cysteine through the conserved F or W. A D gene is named only where the DNA matches it firmly. Only part of the rows carry a size: once, few, many, or a class if the clone is expanded.

d_call	v_call	clone_size	j_call	cdr3_aa	cdr3_nt
TRBD1	TRBV28	few	TRBJ1-1	CASLAWGQGARTEAFF	TGTGCCAGCTTAGCCTGGGGACAGGGGGCGAGAACTGAAGCTTTCTTT
TRBD2	TRBV20-1	-	TRBJ2-3	CSAWTSSTDTQYF	TGCAGTGCGTGGACTAGCAGCACAGATACGCAGTATTTT
TRBD2	TRBV4-2	many	TRBJ2-5	CASSQDTLAGSYF	TGTGCCAGCAGCCAAGATACGCTAGCGGGAAGTTACTTC
-	TRBV20-1	many	TRBJ2-1	CSARASNRNEQFF	TGCAGTGCTAGGGCGAGCAACAGGAATGAGCAGTTCTTC
-	TRBV20-1	-	TRBJ2-1	CSARPRGVHPYNEQFF	TGCAGTGCTAGGCCGCGCGGGGTGCATCCCTACAATGAGCAGTTCTTC
-	TRBV5-1	few	TRBJ2-2	CASSLMGSNTGELFF	TGCGCCAGCAGCTTGATGGGGTCTAACACCGGGGAGCTGTTTTTT
TRBD1	TRBV7-8	few	TRBJ1-6	CASSFLDRASPLHF	TGTGCCAGCAGCTTCCTGGACAGGGCTTCACCCCTCCACTTT
-	TRBV5-1	-	TRBJ2-1	CASSLVDFYNEQFF	TGCGCCAGCAGCTTGGTCGACTTCTACAATGAGCAGTTCTTC
TRBD2	TRBV29-1	few	TRBJ2-5	CSVEAGTRGETQYF	TGCAGCGTTGAGGCCGGGACTAGAGGGGAGACCCAGTACTTC
-	TRBV7-2	few	TRBJ2-4	CASSLESKNIQYF	TGTGCCAGCAGCTTAGAATCCAAAAACATTCAGTACTTC
-	TRBV5-6	many	TRBJ2-1	CASSLWRAPYNEQFF	TGTGCCAGCAGCTTGTGGCGGGCCCCGTACAATGAGCAGTTCTTC
-	TRBV6-5	-	TRBJ2-5	CASSYVGGQETQYF	TGTGCCAGCAGTTACGTAGGGGGACAAGAGACCCAGTACTTC
TRBD2	TRBV20-1	many	TRBJ2-3	CSVGTSGGTDTQYF	TGCAGTGTTGGGACTAGCGGGGGCACAGATACGCAGTATTTT
-	TRBV5-1	many	TRBJ2-7	CASSLMGSSYEQYF	TGCGCCAGCAGTTTAATGGGATCCTCCTACGAGCAGTACTTC
TRBD1	TRBV7-2	few	TRBJ2-7	CASSPPGQAPYEQYF	TGTGCCAGCAGCCCCCCAGGACAGGCACCCTACGAGCAGTACTTC
-	TRBV28	few	TRBJ2-5	CASSDRDQETQYF	TGTGCCAGCAGTGACCGGGATCAAGAGACCCAGTACTTC
TRBD2	TRBV7-2	few	TRBJ2-5	CASRLLAGGPDSETQYF	TGTGCCAGCAGATTGCTAGCGGGAGGGCCTGATTCAGAGACCCAGTACTTC
TRBD1	TRBV3-1	few	TRBJ2-6	CASSPISTGAGANVLTF	TGTGCCAGCAGTCCGATATCTACAGGGGCAGGGGCCAACGTCCTGACTTTC
-	TRBV18	few	TRBJ1-6	CASSPGNNSPLHF	TGTGCCAGCTCACCAGGGAATAATTCACCCCTCCACTTT
TRBD2	TRBV10-3	-	TRBJ2-5	CAISVSSGRVKETQYF	TGTGCCATCAGTGTTTCAAGCGGGAGGGTCAAAGAGACCCAGTACTTC
-	TRBV4-3	many	TRBJ1-1	CASSRPDTEAFF	TGCGCCAGCAGCCGCCCAGACACTGAAGCTTTCTTT
TRBD2	TRBV7-2	many	TRBJ2-5	CASSLGGTSGSKTQYF	TGTGCCAGCAGCTTAGGAGGGACTAGCGGGAGTAAGACCCAGTACTTC
TRBD2	TRBV20-1	-	TRBJ2-5	CSAGLAGAQETQYF	TGCAGTGCCGGACTAGCGGGGGCTCAAGAGACCCAGTACTTC
-	TRBV20-1	many	TRBJ2-5	CSARVNQETQYF	TGCAGTGCTAGAGTGAACCAAGAGACCCAGTACTTC
TRBD1	TRBV18	many	TRBJ1-5	CASSPRDRGQGQPQHF	TGTGCCAGCTCACCTCGGGACAGGGGGCAGGGTCAGCCCCAGCATTTT
-	TRBV29-1	many	TRBJ2-1	CSVENIKTHEQFF	TGCAGCGTTGAAAACATCAAGACCCATGAGCAGTTCTTC
-	TRBV4-3	-	TRBJ2-1	CASSQMGHPSSYNEQFF	TGCGCCAGCAGCCAAATGGGACACCCGAGCTCCTACAATGAGCAGTTCTTC
-	TRBV9	-	TRBJ2-3	CASSVTRGKDTQYF	TGTGCCAGCAGCGTGACACGGGGGAAGGATACGCAGTATTTT
-	TRBV21-1	few	TRBJ2-5	CASSPIRGFGGTQYF	TGTGCCAGCAGCCCCATTCGAGGCTTCGGAGGGACCCAGTACTTC
-	TRBV18	-	TRBJ2-3	CASSPYGQLAADTQYF	TGTGCCAGCTCACCCTACGGACAGTTAGCGGCAGATACGCAGTATTTT
TRBD1	TRBV6-1	once	TRBJ1-2	CASSEPGQKSYGYTF	TGTGCCAGCAGTGAACCGGGACAGAAATCCTATGGCTACACCTTC
TRBD2	TRBV29-1	-	TRBJ2-7	CSVVLAGGPPEQYF	TGCAGCGTCGTCCTAGCGGGAGGTCCCCCCGAGCAGTACTTC
-	TRBV12-3/TRBV12-4	few	TRBJ1-6	CASSFFGGASYNSPLHF	TGTGCCAGCAGTTTTTTCGGGGGCGCCTCCTATAATTCACCCCTCCACTTT
-	TRBV12-3/TRBV12-4	-	TRBJ2-7	CASSPAGEQYF	TGTGCCAGCAGTCCGGCAGGCGAGCAGTACTTC
-	TRBV4-1	-	TRBJ2-3	CASSQGVQISTDTQYF	TGCGCCAGCAGCCAGGGAGTACAGATTAGCACAGATACGCAGTATTTT
-	TRBV29-1	-	TRBJ2-1	CSVGGSYNEQFF	TGCAGCGTCGGAGGCTCCTACAATGAGCAGTTCTTC
-	TRBV6-2/TRBV6-3	-	TRBJ1-5	CASSPGVRQPQHF	TGTGCCAGCTCCCCAGGGGTAAGACAGCCCCAGCATTTT
TRBD2	TRBV20-1	few	TRBJ2-7	CSARIFLAGVAYEQYF	TGCAGTGCTAGAATCTTTCTAGCGGGTGTCGCCTACGAGCAGTACTTC
-	TRBV6-2/TRBV6-3	-	TRBJ2-2	CASSLDPGRRVWELFF	TGTGCCAGCAGCCTTGACCCGGGACGGAGGGTATGGGAGCTGTTTTTT
TRBD2	TRBV15	few	TRBJ2-7	CATSRDSGRAYEQYF	TGTGCCACCAGCAGAGATAGCGGGAGGGCCTACGAGCAGTACTTC
TRBD1	TRBV5-1	-	TRBJ2-3	CASSAGQEITDTQYF	TGCGCCAGCAGCGCCGGACAGGAGATCACAGATACGCAGTATTTT
-	TRBV7-9	few	TRBJ2-3	CASSLSGRADTQYF	TGTGCCAGCAGCTTAAGTGGAAGGGCAGATACGCAGTATTTT
-	TRBV5-6	few	TRBJ2-2	CASEDSTKGSWTGELFF	TGTGCCAGTGAGGACAGTACGAAGGGTAGTTGGACCGGGGAGCTGTTTTTT
-	TRBV2	once	TRBJ2-2	CASSEGPWRGVLFF	TGTGCCAGCAGTGAAGGGCCCTGGCGTGGGGTGCTGTTTTTT
-	TRBV5-1	many	TRBJ2-1	CASSLIVLEALFF	TGCGCCAGCAGCTTAATCGTCTTAGAGGCGTTGTTCTTC
TRBD1	TRBV20-1	-	TRBJ2-7	CSARGQWAEQYF	TGCAGTGCTAGGGGACAGTGGGCCGAGCAGTACTTC
-	TRBV7-9	-	TRBJ1-1	CASSLRHENTEAFF	TGTGCCAGCAGCTTAAGGCACGAGAACACTGAAGCTTTCTTT
-	TRBV12-3/TRBV12-4	few	TRBJ1-1	CASSLEAAMNTEAFF	TGTGCCAGCAGTTTAGAGGCAGCCATGAACACTGAAGCTTTCTTT